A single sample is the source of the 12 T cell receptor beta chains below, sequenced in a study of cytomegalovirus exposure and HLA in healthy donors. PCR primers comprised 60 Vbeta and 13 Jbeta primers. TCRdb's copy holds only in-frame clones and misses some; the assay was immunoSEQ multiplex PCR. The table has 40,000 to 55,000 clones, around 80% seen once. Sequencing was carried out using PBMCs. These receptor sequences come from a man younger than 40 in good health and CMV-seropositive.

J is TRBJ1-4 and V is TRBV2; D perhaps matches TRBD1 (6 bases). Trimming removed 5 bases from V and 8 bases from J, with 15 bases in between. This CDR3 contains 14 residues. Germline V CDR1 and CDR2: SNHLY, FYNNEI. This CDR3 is CASSPTGEGEKLFF. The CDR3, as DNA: TGTGCCAGCAGTCCGACAGGCGAGGGAGAAAAACTGTTTTTT. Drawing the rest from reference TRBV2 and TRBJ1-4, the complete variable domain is EPEVTQTPSHQVTQMGQEVILRCVPISNHLYFYWYRQILGQKVEFLVSFYNNEISEKSEIFDDQFSVERPDGSNFTLKIRSTKLEDSAMYFCASSPTGEGEKLFFGSGTQLSVL.

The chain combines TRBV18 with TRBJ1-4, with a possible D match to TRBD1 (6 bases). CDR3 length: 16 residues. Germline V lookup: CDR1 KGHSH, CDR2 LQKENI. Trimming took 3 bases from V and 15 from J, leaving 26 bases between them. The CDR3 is CASSPGLDSPHIGLFF. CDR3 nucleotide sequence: TGTGCCAGCTCACCGGGCTTGGACAGCCCCCATATTGGGTTGTTTTTT.

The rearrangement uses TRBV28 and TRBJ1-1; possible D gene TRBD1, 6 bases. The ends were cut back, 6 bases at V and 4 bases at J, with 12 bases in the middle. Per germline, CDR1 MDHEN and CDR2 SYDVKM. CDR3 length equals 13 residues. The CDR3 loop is CASRRTAATEAFF. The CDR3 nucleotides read TGTGCCAGCAGACGGACAGCGGCCACTGAAGCTTTCTTT.

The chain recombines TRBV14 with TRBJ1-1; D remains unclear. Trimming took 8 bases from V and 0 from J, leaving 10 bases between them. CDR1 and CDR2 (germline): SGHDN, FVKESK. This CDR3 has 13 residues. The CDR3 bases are TGTGCCAGCCAAGGACTTATGAACACTGAAGCTTTCTTT. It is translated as CASQGLMNTEAFF.

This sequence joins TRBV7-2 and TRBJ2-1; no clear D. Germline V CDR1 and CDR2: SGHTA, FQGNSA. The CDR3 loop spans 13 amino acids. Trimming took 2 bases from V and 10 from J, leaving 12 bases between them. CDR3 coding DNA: TGTGCCAGCAGCTTAAGAGTAGCAAGGGAGCAGTTCTTC. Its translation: CASSLRVAREQFF. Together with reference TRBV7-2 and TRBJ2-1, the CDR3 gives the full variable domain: GAGVSQSPSNKVTEKGKDVELRCDPISGHTALYWYRQSLGQGLEFLIYFQGNSAPDKSGLPSDRFSAERTGGSVSTLTIQRTQQEDSAVYLCASSLRVAREQFFGPGTRLTVL.

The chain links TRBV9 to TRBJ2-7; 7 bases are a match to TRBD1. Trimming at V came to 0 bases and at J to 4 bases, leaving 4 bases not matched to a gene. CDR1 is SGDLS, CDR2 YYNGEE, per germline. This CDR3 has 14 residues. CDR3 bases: TGTGCCAGCAGCGTAGGACAGGGCGCTTACGAGCAGTACTTC. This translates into CASSVGQGAYEQYF.

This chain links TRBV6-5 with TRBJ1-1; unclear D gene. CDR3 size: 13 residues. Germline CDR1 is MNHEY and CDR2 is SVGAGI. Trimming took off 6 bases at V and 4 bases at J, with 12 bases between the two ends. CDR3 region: CASSVRVGTEAFF. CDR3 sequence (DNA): TGTGCCAGCAGCGTCCGGGTTGGCACTGAAGCTTTCTTT.

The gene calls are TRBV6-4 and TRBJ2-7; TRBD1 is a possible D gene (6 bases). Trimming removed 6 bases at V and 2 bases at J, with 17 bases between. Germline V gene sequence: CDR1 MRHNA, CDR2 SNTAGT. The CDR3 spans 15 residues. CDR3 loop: CASRTHRDIAYEQYF. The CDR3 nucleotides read TGTGCCAGCAGGACTCATCGGGACATAGCCTACGAGCAGTACTTC.

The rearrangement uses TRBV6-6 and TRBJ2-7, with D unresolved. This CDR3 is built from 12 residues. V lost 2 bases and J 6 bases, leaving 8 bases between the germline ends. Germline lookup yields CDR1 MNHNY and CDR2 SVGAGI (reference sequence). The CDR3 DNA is TGTGCCAGCAGTTACACGCAGCGCGAGCAGTACTTC. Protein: CASSYTQREQYF.

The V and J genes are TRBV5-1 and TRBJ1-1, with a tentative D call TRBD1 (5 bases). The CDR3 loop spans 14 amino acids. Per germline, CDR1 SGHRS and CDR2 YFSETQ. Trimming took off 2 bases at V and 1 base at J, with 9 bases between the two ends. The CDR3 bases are TGCGCCAGCAGCTTCGGACACCAGAACACTGAAGCTTTCTTT. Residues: CASSFGHQNTEAFF.

Here the CDR3 DNA reads TGTGCCAGCAGTTTCGGGGGGGGGCAGTACGAGCAGTACTTC. Encoded protein: CASSFGGGQYEQYF. The chain joins TRBV27 to TRBJ2-7; 8 nucleotides align to TRBD2. Germline CDR1 MNHEY, CDR2 SMNVEV (reference sequence). The CDR3 runs 14 residues. Unmatched junction bases numbered 5, after V lost 3 bases and J lost 4 bases.

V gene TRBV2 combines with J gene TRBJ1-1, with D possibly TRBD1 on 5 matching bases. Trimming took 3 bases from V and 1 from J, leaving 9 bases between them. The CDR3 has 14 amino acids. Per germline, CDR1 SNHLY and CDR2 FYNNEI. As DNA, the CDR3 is TGTGCCAGCAGTGAGGCAGGGTGGAACACTGAAGCTTTCTTT. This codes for CASSEAGWNTEAFF. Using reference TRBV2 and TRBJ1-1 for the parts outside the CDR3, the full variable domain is EPEVTQTPSHQVTQMGQEVILRCVPISNHLYFYWYRQILGQKVEFLVSFYNNEISEKSEIFDDQFSVERPDGSNFTLKIRSTKLEDSAMYFCASSEAGWNTEAFFGQGTRLTVV.